This is a list of T cell receptor beta chains from one sample in a study of cytomegalovirus exposure and HLA in healthy donors. Method: immunoSEQ multiplex PCR; TCRdb's copy keeps in-frame clones and lacks some. Here the sample spans approximately 84,000 clones, 78% being singletons. Sequencing was performed on PBMCs. The source is a male donor in good health and CMV-seropositive. CDR3s include the opening cysteine and the closing phenylalanine or tryptophan. D genes are given only for firm matches. Size tells how often a clone was seen (once, few, many) or the class of an expanded clone, and some rows leave it out.

CASSYGPSDRTDTQYF | TGTGCCAGCAGTTACGGTCCTAGCGATCGCACAGATACGCAGTATTTT | TRBV6-5 | . | TRBJ2-3 | .
CASSLVRLAGGTYF | TGTGCCAGCAGCTTAGTAAGACTAGCGGGAGGAACTTACTTC | TRBV7-8 | . | TRBJ2-5 | TRBD2
CASGFGQNYGYTF | TGTGCTAGTGGTTTCGGACAGAACTATGGCTACACCTTC | TRBV12-5 | . | TRBJ1-2 | .
CASSQGTDSNQPQHF | TGTGCCAGCAGCCAAGGGACAGATAGCAATCAGCCCCAGCATTTT | TRBV4-2 | . | TRBJ1-5 | .
CASSQVEREIHEQYF | TGTGCCAGCAGCCAAGTGGAGCGGGAGATCCACGAGCAGTACTTC | TRBV4-2 | . | TRBJ2-7 | TRBD2
CATSSRTGGMQNNTKKDGYTF | TGTGCCACCAGCAGTCGGACAGGGGGCATGCAGAACAATACGAAAAAAGATGGCTACACCTTC | TRBV15 | . | TRBJ1-2 | TRBD1
CASSAERENEQFF | TGTGCCAGCAGTGCTGAAAGGGAGAATGAGCAGTTCTTC | TRBV2 | . | TRBJ2-1 | .
CASSQPDRAGTEAFF | TGCGCCAGCAGTCAGCCAGACAGGGCAGGGACTGAAGCTTTCTTT | TRBV23-1 | . | TRBJ1-1 | TRBD1
CSASRGNEQFF | TGCAGTGCTAGTAGGGGAAATGAGCAGTTCTTC | TRBV20-1 | . | TRBJ2-1 | .
CASSHRGNFYEQYF | TGCGCCAGCAGCCACAGGGGGAATTTCTACGAGCAGTACTTC | TRBV5-1 | . | TRBJ2-7 | TRBD1
CASSYEGGDGELFF | TGTGCCAGCAGTTACGAGGGAGGCGACGGGGAGCTGTTTTTT | TRBV6-6 | few | TRBJ2-2 | .
CSVDVAGGDYGYTF | TGCAGCGTTGACGTAGCTGGGGGGGACTATGGCTACACCTTC | TRBV29-1 | . | TRBJ1-2 | .
CASSFRGLERETQYF | TGTGCCAGCAGTTTCCGGGGACTAGAGAGAGAGACCCAGTACTTC | TRBV27 | . | TRBJ2-5 | TRBD2
CASLSQGIDTEAFF | TGTGCCAGCCTTTCACAGGGTATAGACACTGAAGCTTTCTTT | TRBV2 | . | TRBJ1-1 | .
CASSWGQGLDETQYF | TGTGCCAGCAGCTGGGGACAGGGGCTTGATGAGACCCAGTACTTC | TRBV11-3 | . | TRBJ2-5 | TRBD1
CASSTTGFPYEQYF | TGTGCCAGCAGCACCACAGGGTTTCCGTACGAGCAGTACTTC | TRBV28 | . | TRBJ2-7 | .
CASSSLRRYDQPQHF | TGTGCCAGCAGTTCCCTCCGGAGGTATGATCAGCCCCAGCATTTT | TRBV28 | . | TRBJ1-5 | .
CASIGANTDTQYF | TGTGCCAGCATCGGAGCGAACACAGATACGCAGTATTTT | TRBV27 | . | TRBJ2-3 | .
CAFSFGQANSPLHF | TGTGCCTTCTCGTTCGGACAGGCGAATTCACCCCTCCACTTT | TRBV30 | . | TRBJ1-6 | TRBD1
CASSLRTDSPLHF | TGTGCCAGCAGCTTACGGACAGATTCACCCCTCCACTTT | TRBV13 | . | TRBJ1-6 | .
CASSYDRAYGYTF | TGTGCCAGCAGTTACGACAGGGCCTATGGCTACACCTTC | TRBV6-5 | . | TRBJ1-2 | TRBD1
CASRLAGVPLYEQYF | TGTGCCAGCCGACTAGCGGGAGTCCCACTCTACGAGCAGTACTTC | TRBV6-5 | . | TRBJ2-7 | TRBD2
CASRQDSNTEAFF | TGCGCCAGCAGACAAGACTCGAACACTGAAGCTTTCTTT | TRBV5-1 | once | TRBJ1-1 | .
CASSELEGGPTGELFF | TGTGCCAGCAGTGAACTCGAGGGAGGACCCACCGGGGAGCTGTTTTTT | TRBV6-1 | . | TRBJ2-2 | .
CSFSLRGGGYTF | TGCAGCTTCTCTCTAAGGGGTGGGGGCTACACCTTC | TRBV29-1 | few | TRBJ1-2 | .
CASSDSGETGELFF | TGTGCCAGCAGTGACTCCGGTGAGACCGGGGAGCTGTTTTTT | TRBV6-4 | . | TRBJ2-2 | .
CASNRGWTGELFF | TGCGCCAGCAACAGGGGATGGACCGGGGAGCTGTTTTTT | TRBV10-2 | . | TRBJ2-2 | TRBD1
CASISSRFNDGYTF | TGCGCCAGCATCTCCAGCAGGTTCAACGATGGCTACACCTTC | TRBV10-1 | . | TRBJ1-2 | .
CSVVQGNYGYTF | TGCAGCGTGGTACAGGGTAACTATGGCTACACCTTC | TRBV29-1 | . | TRBJ1-2 | .
CASSVGGRALTQYF | TGTGCCAGCAGCGTAGGTGGGAGGGCCCTTACGCAGTATTTT | TRBV9 | . | TRBJ2-3 | TRBD2
CASSRDRAYNEQFF | TGTGCCAGCAGCCGTGACAGGGCCTACAATGAGCAGTTCTTC | TRBV2 | . | TRBJ2-1 | TRBD1
CASRELAGGFGEQFF | TGTGCCAGCAGGGAACTAGCGGGAGGTTTCGGTGAGCAGTTCTTC | TRBV2 | . | TRBJ2-1 | TRBD2
CASSLVSGRIGELFF | TGTGCCAGCAGCTTAGTTAGCGGGAGAATCGGGGAGCTGTTTTTT | TRBV7-9 | . | TRBJ2-2 | TRBD2
CASSQSWTSGSLSYEQYF | TGTGCCAGCAGCCAATCTTGGACTAGCGGGAGTCTTTCCTACGAGCAGTACTTC | TRBV16 | . | TRBJ2-7 | TRBD2
CASSLAGASYNEQFF | TGTGCCAGCAGTTTAGCGGGAGCCTCCTACAATGAGCAGTTCTTC | TRBV27 | . | TRBJ2-1 | TRBD2
CASSLNGFNYGYTF | TGCGCCAGCAGCTTGAACGGGTTCAACTATGGCTACACCTTC | TRBV5-1 | . | TRBJ1-2 | .
CSASWSTEAFF | TGCAGTGCTAGTTGGAGCACTGAAGCTTTCTTT | TRBV20-1 | . | TRBJ1-1 | .
CASSYRRQNTEAFF | TGTGCCAGCAGTTACAGGCGACAGAACACTGAAGCTTTCTTT | TRBV6-5 | . | TRBJ1-1 | .
CASSMAGATPYEQYF | TGTGCCAGCAGCATGGCAGGGGCAACACCCTACGAGCAGTACTTC | TRBV9 | . | TRBJ2-7 | .
CASSETGSKGGYTF | TGTGCCAGCAGTGAGACAGGTTCTAAGGGGGGCTACACCTTC | TRBV6-1 | . | TRBJ1-2 | .
CATGVDGNQPQHF | TGTGCCACGGGGGTGGATGGCAATCAGCCCCAGCATTTT | TRBV6-5 | . | TRBJ1-5 | .
CASSLWTGINEKLFF | TGTGCCAGCAGTTTGTGGACAGGGATTAATGAAAAACTGTTTTTT | TRBV28 | . | TRBJ1-4 | TRBD1
CASRLSGSTDTQYF | TGTGCCAGCAGGTTAAGCGGGAGCACAGATACGCAGTATTTT | TRBV6-1 | . | TRBJ2-3 | .
CASSRGGSGSTNEKLFF | TGCGCCAGCAGCCGGGGGGGTAGTGGGTCGACTAATGAAAAACTGTTTTTT | TRBV5-1 | few | TRBJ1-4 | .
CASSQDRGYTF | TGCGCCAGCAGCCAAGATCGAGGTTACACCTTC | TRBV4-1 | . | TRBJ1-2 | .
CASSLRAFYEQYF | TGTGCCAGCAGTTTACGAGCGTTCTACGAGCAGTACTTC | TRBV28 | . | TRBJ2-7 | .
CASSLGLRQAREQFF | TGTGCCAGCAGCTTAGGATTGAGACAGGCTCGGGAGCAGTTCTTC | TRBV7-2 | . | TRBJ2-1 | .
CASSQRPGGWDTEAFF | TGTGCCAGCAGCCAACGCCCCGGCGGGTGGGACACTGAAGCTTTCTTT | TRBV14 | . | TRBJ1-1 | .
CASRKVGVDTQYF | TGTGCCAGCAGGAAGGTCGGGGTAGATACGCAGTATTTT | TRBV11-2 | . | TRBJ2-3 | .
CASSTEPKNYEQYF | TGTGCCAGCAGCACAGAACCTAAAAACTACGAGCAGTACTTC | TRBV28 | . | TRBJ2-7 | .